The sequence of this T cell receptor (beta chain) was determined in a study of CD8 T cells in Susac syndrome. Worth noting for this clonotype: Its antigen is unknown.

General study points: Peak Susac CD8+ clonal expansion was seen in TEMRA cells and active patients.

The authors reverse transcribed about 0.5 to 1 ug RNA with random hexamers. Using its own MiXCR run on the immunoSEQ multiplex PCR reads, TCRdb lists one record per CDR3 protein. The table lists 95,000 to 150,000 distinct CDR3 sequences, roughly 94% of them singletons. Negative magnetic isolation gave CD8+ and CD4+ cells; FACS enriched CD8+ TEMRA. The germline V gene encodes CDR1 MGHRA and CDR2 YSYEKL. V lost 8 bases and J lost 0, with 14 bases in between. The CDR3 runs 15 residues. The TCR was taken from a human donor with Susac syndrome. The chain links TRBV4-1 to TRBJ2-1; D is undetermined. Sequenced material: CD8+ T cells from PBMCs. CDR3 in DNA: TGCGCCAGCGGAGAAGACATGAGCTCCTACAATGAGCAGTTCTTC. It is translated as CASGEDMSSYNEQFF.